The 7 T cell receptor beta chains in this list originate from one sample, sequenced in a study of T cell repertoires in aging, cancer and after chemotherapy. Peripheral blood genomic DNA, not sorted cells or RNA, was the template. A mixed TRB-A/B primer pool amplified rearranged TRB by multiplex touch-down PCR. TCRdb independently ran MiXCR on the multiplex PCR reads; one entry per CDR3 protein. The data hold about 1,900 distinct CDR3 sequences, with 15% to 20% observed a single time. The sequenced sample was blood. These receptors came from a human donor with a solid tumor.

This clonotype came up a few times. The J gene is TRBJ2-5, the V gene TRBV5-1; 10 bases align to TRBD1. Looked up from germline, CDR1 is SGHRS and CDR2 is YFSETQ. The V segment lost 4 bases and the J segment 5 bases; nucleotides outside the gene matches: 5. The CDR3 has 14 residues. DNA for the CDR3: TGCGCCAGCAGCGGGACAGGGGAATGGGAGACCCAGTACTTC. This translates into CASSGTGEWETQYF.

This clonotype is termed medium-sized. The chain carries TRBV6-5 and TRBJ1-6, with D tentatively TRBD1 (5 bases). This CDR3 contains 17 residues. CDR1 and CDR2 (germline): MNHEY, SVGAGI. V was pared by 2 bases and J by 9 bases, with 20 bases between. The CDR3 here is CASSYGSPGPSTSPLHF. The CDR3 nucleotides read TGTGCCAGCAGTTACGGGAGCCCGGGACCGTCGACTTCACCCCTCCACTTT.

CDR3 bases: TGTGCCAGCAGCATTACGGGTACCGGGGAGCTGTTTTTT. Encoded protein: CASSITGTGELFF. The V gene is TRBV7-9, the J gene TRBJ2-2; D uncertain. Germline assignment: CDR1 SEHNR and CDR2 FQNEAQ (reference sequence). This CDR3 region has 13 residues. Trimming stripped 5 bases from V and 5 bases from J, with 9 bases between. Full variable domain (remainder filled in from reference TRBV7-9 and TRBJ2-2): DTGVSQNPRHKITKRGQNVTFRCDPISEHNRLYWYRQTLGQGPEFLTYFQNEAQLEKSRLLSDRFSAERPKGSFSTLEIQRTEQGDSAMYLCASSITGTGELFFGEGSRLTVL.

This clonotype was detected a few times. In DNA, the CDR3 is TGTGCCAGCAGCCCTACCCGGTACAATGAGCAGTTCTTC. It encodes CASSPTRYNEQFF. The chain combines TRBV7-4 with TRBJ2-1; no firm D call. With 5 bases removed from V and 4 bases from J, the gap between germline ends came to 9 bases. The CDR3 extends over 13 amino acids. CDR1 is SGHVT, CDR2 SQSDAQ, per germline.

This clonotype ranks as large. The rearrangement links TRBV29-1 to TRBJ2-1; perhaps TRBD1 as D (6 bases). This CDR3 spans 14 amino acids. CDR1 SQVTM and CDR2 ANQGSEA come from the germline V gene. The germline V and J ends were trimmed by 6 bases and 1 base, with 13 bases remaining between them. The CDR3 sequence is CSVIRGWSYNEQFF. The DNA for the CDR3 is TGCAGCGTCATCAGGGGATGGTCCTACAATGAGCAGTTCTTC.

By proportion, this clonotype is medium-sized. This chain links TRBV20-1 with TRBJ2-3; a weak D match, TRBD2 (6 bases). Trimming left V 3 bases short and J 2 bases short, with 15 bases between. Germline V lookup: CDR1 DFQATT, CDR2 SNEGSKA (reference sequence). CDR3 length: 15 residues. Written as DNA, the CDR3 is TGCAGTGCTAGGGGGGGACGACAGTTCACAGATACGCAGTATTTT. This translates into CSARGGRQFTDTQYF.

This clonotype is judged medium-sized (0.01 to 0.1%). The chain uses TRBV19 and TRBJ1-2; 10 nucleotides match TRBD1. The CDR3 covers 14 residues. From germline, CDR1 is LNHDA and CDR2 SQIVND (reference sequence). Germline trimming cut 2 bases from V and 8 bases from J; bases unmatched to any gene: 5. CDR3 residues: CASSIPGQGGGYTF. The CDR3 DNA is TGTGCCAGTAGTATACCCGGACAGGGGGGCGGCTACACCTTC.